The rows below give T cell receptor beta chains drawn from one sample of a study of shared clonotypes between healthy human individuals. Sequencing used immunoSEQ multiplex PCR; TCRdb keeps in-frame clones, though not all of them. The sample yields fewer than 1.6 million clones, 97% to 99% seen once. Sequences were obtained from naive CD4+ T cells sorted from blood. These receptors all come from a man in his thirties or forties in good health. Each CDR3 is given with its conserved first and last residue. Each record gives: V gene, clone size, J gene, D gene, CDR3 protein, CDR3 DNA. D genes are given only for firm matches. Where a row states a size, it is once, few, many or the class of an expanded clone; other rows omit it.

V: TRBV7-9
size: -
J: TRBJ1-1
D: -
CDR3: CASSLDRIRSTEAFF
DNA: TGTGCCAGCAGCTTAGATAGGATTCGGAGCACTGAAGCTTTCTTT

V: TRBV28
size: -
J: TRBJ2-5
D: TRBD1
CDR3: CASKSSRTGKGETQYF
DNA: TGTGCCAGCAAGTCCAGTAGGACAGGGAAGGGAGAGACCCAGTACTTC

V: TRBV5-4
size: once
J: TRBJ2-3
D: TRBD1
CDR3: CASSSQTGASGDTQYF
DNA: TGTGCCAGCAGCTCCCAGACAGGGGCATCTGGAGATACGCAGTATTTT

V: TRBV18
size: -
J: TRBJ2-6
D: -
CDR3: CASSPGGTGANVLTF
DNA: TGTGCCAGCTCACCAGGGGGTACTGGGGCCAACGTCCTGACTTTC

V: TRBV7-8
size: -
J: TRBJ1-5
D: -
CDR3: CASSLLDRLESPQHF
DNA: TGTGCCAGCAGCTTATTAGACAGGCTAGAATCGCCCCAGCATTTT

V: TRBV7-9
size: -
J: TRBJ2-1
D: -
CDR3: CASSLSTPNNEQFF
DNA: TGTGCCAGCAGCTTAAGTACGCCGAACAATGAGCAGTTCTTC

V: TRBV5-1
size: -
J: TRBJ2-2
D: TRBD1
CDR3: CASSFRQGYSLELFF
DNA: TGCGCCAGCAGCTTCCGACAGGGCTATTCGTTGGAGCTGTTTTTT

V: TRBV11-2
size: -
J: TRBJ2-5
D: TRBD2
CDR3: CASSRGTAGGGYGRETQYF
DNA: TGTGCCAGCAGCCGCGGGACAGCGGGAGGAGGGTACGGTAGAGAGACCCAGTACTTC

V: TRBV9
size: -
J: TRBJ2-1
D: TRBD2
CDR3: CASSVQRLAGVFEQFF
DNA: TGTGCCAGCAGCGTACAGCGACTAGCGGGAGTTTTTGAGCAGTTCTTC

V: TRBV11-2
size: once
J: TRBJ2-7
D: TRBD2
CDR3: CASSSTLAGGTYEQYF
DNA: TGTGCCAGCAGCTCAACCCTAGCGGGAGGGACCTACGAGCAGTACTTC

V: TRBV5-8
size: once
J: TRBJ2-7
D: TRBD2
CDR3: CASSSTSGRPNPYEQYF
DNA: TGTGCCAGCAGCTCGACTAGCGGGAGGCCGAACCCCTACGAGCAGTACTTC

V: TRBV6-5
size: once
J: TRBJ1-5
D: -
CDR3: CASSYEQGYQPQHF
DNA: TGTGCCAGCAGTTACGAACAGGGTTATCAGCCCCAGCATTTT

V: TRBV18
size: -
J: TRBJ2-7
D: TRBD2
CDR3: CASSPPGRGFYEQYF
DNA: TGTGCCAGCTCACCACCGGGGAGGGGTTTCTACGAGCAGTACTTC

V: TRBV9
size: once
J: TRBJ2-1
D: -
CDR3: CASSVAIGANEQFF
DNA: TGTGCCAGCAGCGTAGCTATAGGAGCCAATGAGCAGTTCTTC

V: TRBV4-2
size: -
J: TRBJ2-7
D: TRBD2
CDR3: CASSQGGLASEQYF
DNA: TGTGCCAGCAGCCAAGGAGGACTAGCTTCCGAGCAGTACTTC

V: TRBV29-1
size: -
J: TRBJ2-2
D: -
CDR3: CSAALVFRGTGELFF
DNA: TGCAGCGCAGCCTTGGTTTTCAGGGGCACCGGGGAGCTGTTTTTT

V: TRBV6-1
size: -
J: TRBJ1-5
D: -
CDR3: CASSDPGLPNQPQHF
DNA: TGTGCCAGCAGCGACCCGGGTTTGCCGAATCAGCCCCAGCATTTT

V: TRBV27
size: -
J: TRBJ1-4
D: -
CDR3: CASRRWGTNEKLFF
DNA: TGTGCCAGCCGTCGTTGGGGGACTAATGAAAAACTGTTTTTT

V: TRBV18
size: -
J: TRBJ2-6
D: -
CDR3: CASSPVTGSSGANVLTF
DNA: TGTGCCAGCTCACCAGTGACGGGGAGCTCTGGGGCCAACGTCCTGACTTTC

V: TRBV6-5
size: -
J: TRBJ2-2
D: -
CDR3: CASSLSPFFGELFF
DNA: TGTGCCAGCAGTTTGAGCCCCTTCTTCGGGGAGCTGTTTTTT

V: TRBV7-9
size: -
J: TRBJ1-2
D: -
CDR3: CASTRGGLYGYTF
DNA: TGTGCCAGCACACGGGGGGGCCTCTATGGCTACACCTTC

V: TRBV5-6
size: -
J: TRBJ2-2
D: TRBD1
CDR3: CASSRQGYTGELFF
DNA: TGTGCCAGCAGCCGACAGGGTTACACCGGGGAGCTGTTTTTT

V: TRBV7-2
size: -
J: TRBJ2-1
D: TRBD2
CDR3: CASSLRWYPSGEHNEQFF
DNA: TGTGCCAGCAGCTTAAGGTGGTATCCTAGCGGGGAACACAATGAGCAGTTCTTC

V: TRBV30
size: -
J: TRBJ1-5
D: -
CDR3: CAWSAIQGRGANQPQHF
DNA: TGTGCCTGGAGTGCCATACAGGGCCGAGGGGCCAATCAGCCCCAGCATTTT

V: TRBV7-8
size: once
J: TRBJ2-7
D: TRBD1
CDR3: CASSRGLTYEQYF
DNA: TGTGCCAGCAGCAGGGGGCTTACCTACGAGCAGTACTTC

V: TRBV7-6
size: -
J: TRBJ2-7
D: TRBD1
CDR3: CASTDIRGRSYEQYF
DNA: TGTGCCAGCACCGACATCAGGGGGCGTTCCTACGAGCAGTACTTC

V: TRBV19
size: -
J: TRBJ2-7
D: -
CDR3: CASSKTPGLSYEQYF
DNA: TGTGCCAGTAGTAAGACTCCAGGGTTGTCCTACGAGCAGTACTTC

V: TRBV5-1
size: -
J: TRBJ2-2
D: TRBD2
CDR3: CASSLGVLAGGPNTGELFF
DNA: TGCGCCAGCAGCTTGGGGGTTCTAGCGGGAGGGCCGAACACCGGGGAGCTGTTTTTT

V: TRBV28
size: -
J: TRBJ2-7
D: TRBD2
CDR3: CASSSRLAGEEYF
DNA: TGTGCCAGCAGTTCTAGACTAGCGGGAGAGGAGTACTTC

V: TRBV9
size: -
J: TRBJ2-1
D: TRBD2
CDR3: CASSVATSGSRNEQFF
DNA: TGTGCCAGCAGCGTAGCAACTAGCGGGAGCCGAAATGAGCAGTTCTTC

V: TRBV29-1
size: -
J: TRBJ2-1
D: -
CDR3: CSVSRLPYNEQFF
DNA: TGCAGCGTTAGCCGGTTACCTTACAATGAGCAGTTCTTC

V: TRBV2
size: -
J: TRBJ1-4
D: -
CDR3: CATRRASEKLFF
DNA: TGTGCCACACGACGGGCGAGTGAAAAACTGTTTTTT

V: TRBV18
size: -
J: TRBJ2-1
D: -
CDR3: CASSPTKDNEQFF
DNA: TGTGCCAGCTCCCCTACAAAAGACAATGAGCAGTTCTTC

V: TRBV19
size: -
J: TRBJ2-3
D: TRBD1
CDR3: CATDRDTNLRTDTQYF
DNA: TGTGCCACGGACAGGGATACCAATCTTCGCACAGATACGCAGTATTTT

V: TRBV28
size: -
J: TRBJ2-7
D: -
CDR3: CASSPLREQYF
DNA: TGTGCCAGCAGTCCCTTACGCGAGCAGTACTTC

V: TRBV10-3
size: -
J: TRBJ2-7
D: TRBD1
CDR3: CAIRRTGIDEQYF
DNA: TGTGCCATCAGAAGGACAGGGATCGACGAGCAGTACTTC

V: TRBV9
size: -
J: TRBJ1-1
D: -
CDR3: CASSVDGEGYFAEAFF
DNA: TGTGCCAGCAGCGTAGACGGGGAGGGGTACTTCGCTGAAGCTTTCTTT

V: TRBV5-1
size: -
J: TRBJ2-1
D: -
CDR3: CASSRIQGLGVNEQFF
DNA: TGCGCCAGCAGCAGGATTCAGGGTTTAGGGGTCAATGAGCAGTTCTTC

V: TRBV4-1
size: -
J: TRBJ1-4
D: -
CDR3: CASSRGANEKLFF
DNA: TGCGCCAGCAGCCGAGGGGCGAATGAAAAACTGTTTTTT

V: TRBV27
size: -
J: TRBJ1-5
D: TRBD1
CDR3: CASRPGTGRNQPQHF
DNA: TGTGCCAGCAGACCTGGGACAGGAAGGAATCAGCCCCAGCATTTT

V: TRBV5-1
size: -
J: TRBJ1-3
D: -
CDR3: CASSLAPASSGNTIYF
DNA: TGCGCCAGCAGCTTGGCTCCAGCGTCCTCTGGAAACACCATATATTTT

V: TRBV28
size: -
J: TRBJ2-1
D: TRBD1
CDR3: CASSFARGLSSNGNEQFF
DNA: TGTGCCAGCAGTTTCGCCAGGGGGCTCTCATCAAATGGCAATGAGCAGTTCTTC

V: TRBV4-1
size: -
J: TRBJ2-5
D: TRBD2
CDR3: CASSQVISGGSETQYF
DNA: TGCGCCAGCAGCCAAGTAATATCGGGAGGGAGTGAGACCCAGTACTTC

V: TRBV7-8
size: -
J: TRBJ2-3
D: -
CDR3: CASSPRTGRGSSVDTQYF
DNA: TGTGCCAGCAGCCCACGGACAGGGCGGGGGAGTAGTGTCGATACGCAGTATTTT

V: TRBV30
size: -
J: TRBJ2-7
D: -
CDR3: CAWRPPLSGGLNEQYF
DNA: TGTGCCTGGAGACCCCCTCTCTCGGGGGGCTTGAACGAGCAGTACTTC

V: TRBV11-2
size: -
J: TRBJ1-4
D: TRBD1
CDR3: CASSLFLQQGPNEKLFF
DNA: TGTGCCAGCAGCTTATTTTTGCAACAGGGGCCTAATGAAAAACTGTTTTTT

V: TRBV5-1
size: once
J: TRBJ2-7
D: TRBD1
CDR3: CASSPTGGEYEQYF
DNA: TGCGCCAGCAGCCCGACAGGGGGTGAGTACGAGCAGTACTTC

V: TRBV10-3
size: -
J: TRBJ2-2
D: -
CDR3: CAISESTGGDTGELFF
DNA: TGTGCCATCAGTGAATCGACAGGTGGGGACACCGGGGAGCTGTTTTTT

V: TRBV11-2
size: -
J: TRBJ1-4
D: TRBD1
CDR3: CASSPRRDRGRATNEKLFF
DNA: TGTGCCAGCAGCCCGAGACGGGACAGGGGGCGGGCAACTAATGAAAAACTGTTTTTT

V: TRBV5-4
size: -
J: TRBJ1-2
D: TRBD1
CDR3: CASSLGTGRGIGYTF
DNA: TGTGCCAGCAGCCTCGGGACAGGGAGGGGTATCGGCTACACCTTC

V: TRBV5-4
size: -
J: TRBJ2-6
D: -
CDR3: CASSLGPSGVSGGANVLTF
DNA: TGTGCCAGCAGCTTAGGCCCTTCTGGGGTCAGTGGGGGGGCCAACGTCCTGACTTTC

V: TRBV10-3
size: -
J: TRBJ2-1
D: TRBD1
CDR3: CAISTGELKGEQFF
DNA: TGTGCCATCTCGACAGGGGAGCTAAAAGGTGAGCAGTTCTTC

V: TRBV18
size: -
J: TRBJ1-2
D: -
CDR3: CASSPLGQLAGYTF
DNA: TGTGCCAGCTCACCATTGGGCCAGTTGGCTGGCTACACCTTC

V: TRBV5-6
size: -
J: TRBJ2-7
D: -
CDR3: CASRRLRGEQYF
DNA: TGTGCCAGCAGACGCTTGAGGGGCGAGCAGTACTTC

V: TRBV11-3
size: once
J: TRBJ2-3
D: TRBD1
CDR3: CASKGAGTDTQYF
DNA: TGTGCCAGCAAGGGGGCAGGGACAGATACGCAGTATTTT

V: TRBV7-9
size: -
J: TRBJ1-2
D: TRBD1
CDR3: CASSFGQGDYGYTF
DNA: TGTGCCAGCAGCTTCGGACAGGGCGACTATGGCTACACCTTC